These T cell receptor beta chains were read from a single sample in a study of blood T cell repertoires in COVID-19. This table comes from immunoSEQ multiplex PCR, and its TCRdb copy is limited to in-frame clones, with some not included. The sample lists approximately 360,000 clones; nearly 90% were seen once. The source material was peripheral blood. These receptors all stem from a man in his late teens or twenties with active or convalescent COVID-19. The CDR3 runs from the conserved cysteine through the conserved F or W. D genes are given only for firm matches. Size values are once, few and many counts, or a class for expanded clones, and some rows have none.

length,size,V,J,D,DNA,CDR3
17,NA,TRBV4-1,TRBJ1-1,NA,TGCGCCAGCAGCCACCCTCCAGAGGACGCGGCGGGCACTGAAGCTTTCTTT,CASSHPPEDAAGTEAFF
13,NA,TRBV6-1,TRBJ1-2,NA,TGTGCCAGCAGTGAATATGTCCCCTATGGCTACACCTTC,CASSEYVPYGYTF
16,NA,TRBV5-1,TRBJ2-1,NA,TGCGCCAGCAGCTCTGACCGGGGGTGGTACTACAATGAGCAGTTCTTC,CASSSDRGWYYNEQFF
14,NA,TRBV7-9,TRBJ2-1,NA,TGTGCCAGCACCACAGGGTTGGTTTTCGGTGAGCAGTTCTTC,CASTTGLVFGEQFF
13,NA,TRBV27,TRBJ2-1,NA,TGTGCCAGCAAGCTTGGCAGGCTGGGTCGGCAGTTCTTC,CASKLGRLGRQFF
15,NA,TRBV28,TRBJ1-5,NA,TGTGCCATCACCCTAGCTGGGGGCGGCAATCTGCCCCAGCATTTT,CAITLAGGGNLPQHF
15,NA,TRBV28,TRBJ1-2,NA,TGTGCCAGCAGTCCCACCTGGCGGGGTGCGGATGGCTACACCTTC,CASSPTWRGADGYTF
14,NA,TRBV5-1,TRBJ2-1,TRBD1,TGCGCCAGCATCCGGGACAGGGGGCAAAATGAGCAGTTCTTC,CASIRDRGQNEQFF
14,NA,TRBV7-8,TRBJ1-2,NA,TGTGCCAGCAGCTCCGCGGGATTAGTGAATGGCTACACCTTC,CASSSAGLVNGYTF
15,NA,TRBV6-4,TRBJ2-1,TRBD2,TGTGCCAGCAGTGAGGGGACTAGCGGGGGGAATGAGCAGTTCTTC,CASSEGTSGGNEQFF
18,NA,TRBV7-8,TRBJ2-4,NA,TGTGCCAGCAGCTTTTATCCGACGAAGGGAGAGGGCGAAAACATTCAGTACTTC,CASSFYPTKGEGENIQYF
17,NA,TRBV19,TRBJ2-1,TRBD2,TGTGCCACTAGGGGACTAGCGGGGGGCCCTTCCTACAATGAGCAGTTCTTC,CATRGLAGGPSYNEQFF
16,NA,TRBV11-2,TRBJ1-1,NA,TGTGCCAGCACCATAGGGGTCAGGGGCTCGTACACTGAAGCTTTCTTT,CASTIGVRGSYTEAFF
13,once,TRBV11-3,TRBJ1-1,NA,TGTGCCAGCAGCTTAACAGTGAACACTGAAGCTTTCTTT,CASSLTVNTEAFF
17,NA,TRBV28,TRBJ2-7,TRBD1,TGTGCCAGCAGTTTAGGGACAGGGCCCCTAAGTGATGGCGAGCAGTACTTC,CASSLGTGPLSDGEQYF
16,NA,TRBV19,TRBJ1-1,NA,TGTGCCAGTAGTATAATCCCCCCGGCGAGGGACACTGAAGCTTTCTTT,CASSIIPPARDTEAFF
17,NA,TRBV24-1,TRBJ2-7,TRBD2,TGTGCCACTACACCGGGACTAGCGGGACCCAGCTCCTACGAGCAGTACTTC,CATTPGLAGPSSYEQYF
16,NA,TRBV4-1,TRBJ2-2,NA,TGCGCCAGCAGCCCAATGCGGGTGACGAACACCGGGGAGCTGTTTTTT,CASSPMRVTNTGELFF
15,NA,TRBV3-1/TRBV3-2,TRBJ2-4,NA,TGTGCCAGCAGCCAAGACGGGGTTCGAAAAAACATTCAGTACTTC,CASSQDGVRKNIQYF
15,NA,TRBV20-1,TRBJ2-1,NA,TGCAGTGCTAGTGATATCGGGATTTCCTACAATGAGCAGTTCTTC,CSASDIGISYNEQFF
12,NA,TRBV6-6,TRBJ1-1,TRBD1,TGTGCCAGCAGCCAATCGACAGGGGGAGCTTTCTTT,CASSQSTGGAFF
14,NA,TRBV6-5,TRBJ2-5,TRBD1,TGTGCCAGCGGCTGGACAGGGGCGTCAGAGACCCAGTACTTC,CASGWTGASETQYF
14,NA,TRBV15,TRBJ2-5,NA,TGTGCCACCAGCAGAGACCAGGGGCTGGAGACCCAGTACTTC,CATSRDQGLETQYF
15,NA,TRBV5-5,TRBJ2-7,NA,TGTGCCAGCAGCTCGCAACAGGGACAAACCTACGAGCAGTACTTC,CASSSQQGQTYEQYF
15,NA,TRBV19,TRBJ1-3,NA,TGTGCCAGTGGCTACGGGACACTCTCTGGAAACACCATATATTTT,CASGYGTLSGNTIYF
16,NA,TRBV5-1,TRBJ2-3,NA,TGCGCCAGCAGCTTGGTGAACAGGGTGGACACAGATACGCAGTATTTT,CASSLVNRVDTDTQYF
12,NA,TRBV9,TRBJ2-1,NA,TGTGCCAGCAGCACACCCGCCAATGAGCAGTTCTTC,CASSTPANEQFF
16,NA,TRBV5-1,TRBJ2-7,NA,TGCGCCAGCAGCTTCGGAGCCTTAAGGAGCTCCTACGAGCAGTACTTC,CASSFGALRSSYEQYF
16,NA,TRBV4-3,TRBJ2-2,TRBD1,TGCGCCAGCAGACAAGGACAGGGGTCATACACCGGGGAGCTGTTTTTT,CASRQGQGSYTGELFF
15,few,TRBV19,TRBJ1-5,NA,TGTGCCAGTAGTATCGTGAGGCAGATCAATCAGCCCCAGCATTTT,CASSIVRQINQPQHF
11,NA,TRBV6-5,TRBJ2-7,NA,TGTGCCAGCGGGGGGAACCTAGGGCAGTACTTC,CASGGNLGQYF
13,NA,TRBV6-5,TRBJ2-7,NA,TGTGCCAGCAGTTGGGACGGGGGATACGAGCAGTACTTC,CASSWDGGYEQYF
17,NA,TRBV4-1,TRBJ2-2,TRBD2,TGCGCCAGCAGCAAACACATGAATAGCGGGAAGGACGGGGAGCTGTTTTTT,CASSKHMNSGKDGELFF